The TCR beta chain under discussion was sequenced for a study of T-cell reconstitution after alpha-beta-depleted transplantation in children. The TCRbeta library was prepared with unique molecular identifiers. MiXCR, run by TCRdb on the PCR reads, gives a single entry per CDR3 protein. The repertoire has 27,000 or so distinct CDR3 sequences, 15% to 20% of them found once; the top ten carry around 38%. The CDR3 consists of 14 residues. V was shortened by 5 bases and J by 1 base, with 11 bases between the two germline ends. Germline CDR1 SGHTA, CDR2 FQGNSA. This TCR came from a male patient aged 2-9 years who had a stem cell transplant for acute lymphoblastic leukemia, so the T cells may come from the graft donor. The rearrangement links TRBV7-2 to TRBJ2-5; D is uncertain. The sequenced sample was PBMCs, mostly from graft donor cells, obtained 60 days after TCRalphabeta/CD19-depleted stem cell transplant. The CDR3 sequence is CASSTRVVQETQYF. The DNA for the CDR3 is TGTGCCAGCAGCACCCGGGTTGTCCAAGAGACCCAGTACTTC.